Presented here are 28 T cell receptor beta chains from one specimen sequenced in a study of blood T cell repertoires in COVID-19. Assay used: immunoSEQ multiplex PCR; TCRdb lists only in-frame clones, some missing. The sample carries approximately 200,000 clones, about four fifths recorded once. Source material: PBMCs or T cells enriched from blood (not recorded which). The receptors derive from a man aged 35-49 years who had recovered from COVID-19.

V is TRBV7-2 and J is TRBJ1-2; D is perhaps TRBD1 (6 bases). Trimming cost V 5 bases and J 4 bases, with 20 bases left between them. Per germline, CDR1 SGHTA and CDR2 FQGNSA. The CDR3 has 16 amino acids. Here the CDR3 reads CASSPGGGRSLYGYTF. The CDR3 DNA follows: TGTGCCAGCAGCCCTGGGGGGGGGCGTTCCCTCTATGGCTACACCTTC.

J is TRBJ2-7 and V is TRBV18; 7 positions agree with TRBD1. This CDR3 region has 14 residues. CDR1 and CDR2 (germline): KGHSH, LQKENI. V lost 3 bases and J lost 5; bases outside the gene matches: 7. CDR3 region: CASSPRQGVDEQYV. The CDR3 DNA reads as TGTGCCAGCTCACCGCGGCAGGGGGTAGACGAGCAGTACGTC.

CDR3 sequence: CASSPRTGEANGYTF. In nucleotides, the CDR3 is TGTGCCAGCAGCCCCCGGACAGGGGAGGCCAATGGCTACACCTTC. The chain recombines TRBV7-9 with TRBJ1-2; the match to TRBD1 covers 9 bases. Germline V gene data show CDR1 as SEHNR and CDR2 as FQNEAQ (reference sequence). The junction had 10 bases not matched to a gene; V was cut back by 5 bases and J by 6 bases. The CDR3 runs 15 residues.

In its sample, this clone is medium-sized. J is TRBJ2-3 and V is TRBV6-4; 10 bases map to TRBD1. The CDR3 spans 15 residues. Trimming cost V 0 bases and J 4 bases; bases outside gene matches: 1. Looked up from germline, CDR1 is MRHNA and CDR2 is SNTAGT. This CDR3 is CASSDSTGGADTQYF. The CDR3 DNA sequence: TGTGCCAGCAGTGACTCGACAGGGGGCGCAGATACGCAGTATTTT.

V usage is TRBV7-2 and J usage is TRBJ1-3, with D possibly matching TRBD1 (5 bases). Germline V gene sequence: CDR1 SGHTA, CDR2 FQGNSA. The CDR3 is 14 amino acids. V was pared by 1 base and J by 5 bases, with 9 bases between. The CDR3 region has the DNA TGTGCCAGCAGCTTAGGGCAGGGAAGAAACACCATATATTTT. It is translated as CASSLGQGRNTIYF.

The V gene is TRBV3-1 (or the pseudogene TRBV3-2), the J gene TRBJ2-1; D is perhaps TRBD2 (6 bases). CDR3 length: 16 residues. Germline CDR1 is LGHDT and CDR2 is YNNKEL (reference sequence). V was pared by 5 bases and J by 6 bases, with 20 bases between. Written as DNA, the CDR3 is TGTGCCAGCAGCTATGACTTGGAGGGTCGAGGCAATGAGCAGTTCTTC. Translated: CASSYDLEGRGNEQFF.

The CDR3 DNA reads as TGTGCCAGCAGTTCGAGGGCTCGGTGGTACAATGAGCAGTTCTTC. Residues: CASSSRARWYNEQFF. V usage is TRBV28 and J usage is TRBJ2-1, with TRBD2 as a possible D gene (5 bases). In germline, CDR1 is MDHEN, CDR2 SYDVKM. The CDR3 length is 15 residues. V was clipped by 4 bases and J by 4 bases, with 14 bases between them.

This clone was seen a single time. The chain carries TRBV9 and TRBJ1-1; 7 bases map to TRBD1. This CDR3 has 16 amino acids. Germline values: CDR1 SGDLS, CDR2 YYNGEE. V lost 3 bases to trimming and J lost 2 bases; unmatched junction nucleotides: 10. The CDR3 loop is CASSAGPGQINTEAFF. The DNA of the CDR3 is TGTGCCAGCAGCGCGGGACCGGGACAGATAAACACTGAAGCTTTCTTT. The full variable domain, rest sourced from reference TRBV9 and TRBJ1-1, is DSGVTQTPKHLITATGQRVTLRCSPRSGDLSVYWYQQSLDQGLQFLIQYYNGEERAKGNILERFSAQQFPDLHSELNLSSLELGDSALYFCASSAGPGQINTEAFFGQGTRLTVV.

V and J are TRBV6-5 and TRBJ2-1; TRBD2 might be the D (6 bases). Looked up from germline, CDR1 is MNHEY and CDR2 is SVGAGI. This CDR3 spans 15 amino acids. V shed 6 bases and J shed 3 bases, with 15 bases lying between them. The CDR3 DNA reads TGTGCCAGCAGCACCGGGACTCCTAGCTACAATGAGCAGTTCTTC. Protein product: CASSTGTPSYNEQFF.

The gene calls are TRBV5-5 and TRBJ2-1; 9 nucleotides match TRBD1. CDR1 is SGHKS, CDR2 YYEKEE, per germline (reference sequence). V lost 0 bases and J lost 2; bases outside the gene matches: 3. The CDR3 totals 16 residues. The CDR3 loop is CASSLAGTGTYNEQFF. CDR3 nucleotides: TGTGCCAGCAGCTTGGCCGGGACAGGGACCTACAATGAGCAGTTCTTC. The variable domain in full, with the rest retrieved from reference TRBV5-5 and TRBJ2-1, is DAGVTQSPTHLIKTRGQQVTLRCSPISGHKSVSWYQQVLGQGPQFIFQYYEKEERGRGNFPDRFSARQFPNYSSELNVNALLLGDSALYLCASSLAGTGTYNEQFFGPGTRLTVL.

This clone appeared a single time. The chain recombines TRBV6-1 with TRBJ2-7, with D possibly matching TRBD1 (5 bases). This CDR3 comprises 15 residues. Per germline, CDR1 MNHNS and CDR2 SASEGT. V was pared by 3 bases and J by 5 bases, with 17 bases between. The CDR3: CASSDSPQVVHEQYV. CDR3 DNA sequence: TGTGCCAGCAGTGACAGCCCACAGGTTGTACACGAGCAGTACGTC.

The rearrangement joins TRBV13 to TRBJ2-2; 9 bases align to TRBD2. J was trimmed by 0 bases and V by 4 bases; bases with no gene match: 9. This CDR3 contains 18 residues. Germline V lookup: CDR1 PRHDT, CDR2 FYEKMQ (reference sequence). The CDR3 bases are TGTGCCAGCAGCTCCGGACTAGCGCGGTTCGCGAACACCGGGGAGCTGTTTTTT. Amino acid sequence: CASSSGLARFANTGELFF.

The chain's CDR3 is CSASFALGVNEKLFF. The CDR3 region has the DNA TGCAGTGCTAGTTTCGCCCTAGGGGTGAATGAAAAACTGTTTTTT. The chain links TRBV20-1 to TRBJ1-4; tentatively, D is TRBD1 (5 bases). Trimming cost V 3 bases and J 5 bases, with 16 bases left between them. In germline, CDR1 is DFQATT, CDR2 SNEGSKA (reference sequence). The CDR3 totals 15 residues.

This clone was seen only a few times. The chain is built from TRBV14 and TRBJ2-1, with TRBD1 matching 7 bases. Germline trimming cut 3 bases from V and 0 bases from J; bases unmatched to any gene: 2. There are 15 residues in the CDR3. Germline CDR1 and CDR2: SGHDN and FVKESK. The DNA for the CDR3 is TGTGCCAGCAGCCAGAGACAGGGCTCCTACAATGAGCAGTTCTTC. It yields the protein CASSQRQGSYNEQFF.

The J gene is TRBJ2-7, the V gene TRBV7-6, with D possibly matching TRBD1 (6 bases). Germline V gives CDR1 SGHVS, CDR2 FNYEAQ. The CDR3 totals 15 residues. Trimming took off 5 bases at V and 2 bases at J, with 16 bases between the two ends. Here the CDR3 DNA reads TGTGCCAGCAGCGAGAGCCCAGAGGGGGCCTACGAGCAGTACTTC. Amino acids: CASSESPEGAYEQYF.

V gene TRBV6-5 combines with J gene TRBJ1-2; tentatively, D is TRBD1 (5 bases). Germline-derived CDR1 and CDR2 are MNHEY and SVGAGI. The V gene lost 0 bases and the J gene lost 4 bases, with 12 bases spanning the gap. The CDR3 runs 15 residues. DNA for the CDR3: TGTGCCAGCAGTTACTCGGTAGCCGGGGGCTATGGCTACACCTTC. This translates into CASSYSVAGGYGYTF.

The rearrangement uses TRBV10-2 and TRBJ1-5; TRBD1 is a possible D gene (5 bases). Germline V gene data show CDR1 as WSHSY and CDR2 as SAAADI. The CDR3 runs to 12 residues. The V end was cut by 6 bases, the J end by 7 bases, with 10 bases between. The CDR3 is CASSGGVQPQHF. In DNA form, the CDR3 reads TGCGCCAGCAGCGGGGGGGTCCAGCCCCAGCATTTT.

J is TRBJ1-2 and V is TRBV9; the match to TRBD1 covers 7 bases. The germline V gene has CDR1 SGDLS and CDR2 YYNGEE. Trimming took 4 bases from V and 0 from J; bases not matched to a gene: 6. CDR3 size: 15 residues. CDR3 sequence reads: CASSPGQPANYGYTF. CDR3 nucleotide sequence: TGTGCCAGCAGCCCGGGACAGCCCGCTAACTATGGCTACACCTTC. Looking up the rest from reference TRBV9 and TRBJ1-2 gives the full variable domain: DSGVTQTPKHLITATGQRVTLRCSPRSGDLSVYWYQQSLDQGLQFLIQYYNGEERAKGNILERFSAQQFPDLHSELNLSSLELGDSALYFCASSPGQPANYGYTFGSGTRLTVV.

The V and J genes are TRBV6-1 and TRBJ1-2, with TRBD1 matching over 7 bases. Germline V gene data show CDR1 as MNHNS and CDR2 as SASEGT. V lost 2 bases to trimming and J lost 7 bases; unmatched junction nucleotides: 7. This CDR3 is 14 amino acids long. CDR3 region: CASSELEGASGYTF. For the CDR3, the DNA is TGTGCCAGCAGTGAATTGGAGGGGGCAAGTGGCTACACCTTC.

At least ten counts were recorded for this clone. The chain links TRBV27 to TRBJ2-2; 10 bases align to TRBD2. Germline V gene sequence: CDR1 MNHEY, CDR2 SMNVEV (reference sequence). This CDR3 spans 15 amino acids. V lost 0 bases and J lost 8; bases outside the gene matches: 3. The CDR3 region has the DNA TGTGCCAGCAGTTTATCTCTAGCGGGAGTAGGGGAGCTGTTTTTT. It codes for CASSLSLAGVGELFF.

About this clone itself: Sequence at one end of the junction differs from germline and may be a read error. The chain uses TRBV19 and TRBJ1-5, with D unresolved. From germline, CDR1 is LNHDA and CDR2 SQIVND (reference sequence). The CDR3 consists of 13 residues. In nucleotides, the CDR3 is TGTGCCAGTAGTTCCTATAGCGATCAGCCCCAGCATTTT. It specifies CASSSYSDQPQHF.

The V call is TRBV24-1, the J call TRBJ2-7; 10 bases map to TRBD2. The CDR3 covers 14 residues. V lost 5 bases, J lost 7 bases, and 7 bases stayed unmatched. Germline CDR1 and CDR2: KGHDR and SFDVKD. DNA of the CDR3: TGTGCCACCAGTGTATCTAGCGGGAGAGTGGAGCAGTACGTC. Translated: CATSVSSGRVEQYV.

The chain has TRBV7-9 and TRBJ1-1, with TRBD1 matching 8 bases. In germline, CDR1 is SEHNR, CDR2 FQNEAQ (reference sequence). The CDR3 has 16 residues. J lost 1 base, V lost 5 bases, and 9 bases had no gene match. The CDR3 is CASSRTAGTGNTEAFF. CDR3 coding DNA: TGTGCCAGCAGCCGAACAGCCGGGACAGGGAACACTGAAGCTTTCTTT.

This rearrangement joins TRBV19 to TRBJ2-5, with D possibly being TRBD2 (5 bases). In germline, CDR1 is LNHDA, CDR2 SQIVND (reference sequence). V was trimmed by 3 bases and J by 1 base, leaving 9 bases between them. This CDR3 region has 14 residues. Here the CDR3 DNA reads TGTGCCAGTAGTATGGCGGGCCGCCAAGAGACCCAGTACTTC. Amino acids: CASSMAGRQETQYF.

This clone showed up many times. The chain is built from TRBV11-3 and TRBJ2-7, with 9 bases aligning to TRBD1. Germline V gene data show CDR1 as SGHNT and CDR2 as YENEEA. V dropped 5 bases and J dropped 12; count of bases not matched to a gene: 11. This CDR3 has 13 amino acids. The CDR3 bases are TGTGCCAGCAGCCATTCGTCAAAGGGACAGGGGTACGTC. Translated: CASSHSSKGQGYV.

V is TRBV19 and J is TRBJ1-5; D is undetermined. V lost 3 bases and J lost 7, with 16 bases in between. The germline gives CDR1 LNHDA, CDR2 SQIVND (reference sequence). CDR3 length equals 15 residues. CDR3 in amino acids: CASSIGVLVKQPQHF. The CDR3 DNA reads TGTGCCAGTAGTATCGGGGTCCTGGTCAAACAGCCCCAGCATTTT.

The CDR3 nucleotides are TGTGCCAGCAGCTTCTGGGGGGAGGTGAGCACCGGGGAGCTGTTTTTT. This sequence encodes CASSFWGEVSTGELFF. This chain joins TRBV5-6 and TRBJ2-2; D possibly corresponds to TRBD2 (6 bases). The CDR3 spans 16 residues. V was clipped by 2 bases and J by 4 bases, with 15 bases between them. Germline assignment: CDR1 SGHDT and CDR2 YYEEEE.

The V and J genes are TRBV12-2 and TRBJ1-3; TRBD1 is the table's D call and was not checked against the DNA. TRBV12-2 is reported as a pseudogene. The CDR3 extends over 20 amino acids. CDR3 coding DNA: TGTGCAAGTCGCTTTCAGAGACCGGGACAGGGACATTTAGGAGGAAACACCATATATTTT. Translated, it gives CASRFQRPGQGHLGGNTIYF.